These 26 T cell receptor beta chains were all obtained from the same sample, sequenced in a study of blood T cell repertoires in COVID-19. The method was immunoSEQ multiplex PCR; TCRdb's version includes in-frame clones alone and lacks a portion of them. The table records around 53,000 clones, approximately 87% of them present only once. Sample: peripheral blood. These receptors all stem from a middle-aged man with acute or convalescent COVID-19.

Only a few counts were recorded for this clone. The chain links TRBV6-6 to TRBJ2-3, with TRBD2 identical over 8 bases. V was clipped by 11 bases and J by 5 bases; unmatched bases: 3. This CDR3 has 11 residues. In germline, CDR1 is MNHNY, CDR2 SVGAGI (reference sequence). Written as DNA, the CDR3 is TGTGCCTTCCGGGAGGGAGATACGCAGTATTTT. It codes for CAFREGDTQYF.

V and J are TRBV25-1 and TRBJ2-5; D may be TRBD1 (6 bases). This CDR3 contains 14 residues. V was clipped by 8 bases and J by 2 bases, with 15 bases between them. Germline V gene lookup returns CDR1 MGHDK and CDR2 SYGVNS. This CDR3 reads CASQIQGPQETQYF. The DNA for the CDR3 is TGTGCCAGCCAAATACAGGGACCGCAAGAGACCCAGTACTTC.

Written as DNA, the CDR3 is TGTGCCACCAGTGATCTACAGGATACGCAGTATTTT. It codes for CATSDLQDTQYF. The V gene is TRBV24-1, the J gene TRBJ2-3; D not certain. The CDR3 has 12 amino acids. V was clipped by 3 bases and J by 6 bases, with 6 bases between them. The germline V gene encodes CDR1 KGHDR and CDR2 SFDVKD.

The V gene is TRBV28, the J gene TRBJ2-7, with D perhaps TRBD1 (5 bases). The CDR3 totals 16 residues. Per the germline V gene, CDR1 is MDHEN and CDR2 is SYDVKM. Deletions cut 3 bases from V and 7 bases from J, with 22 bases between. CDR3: CASSFLTELSYSEQYF. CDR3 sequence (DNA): TGTGCCAGCAGTTTCCTGACAGAACTCTCCTATTCGGAGCAGTACTTC. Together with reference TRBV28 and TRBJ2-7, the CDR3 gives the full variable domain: DVKVTQSSRYLVKRTGEKVFLECVQDMDHENMFWYRQDPGLGLRLIYFSYDVKMKEKGDIPEGYSVSREKKERFSLILESASTNQTSMYLCASSFLTELSYSEQYFGPGTRLTVT.

The CDR3 here is CASSDLADMNTEAFF. The CDR3 DNA reads TGTGCCAGTAGTGATTTGGCAGATATGAACACTGAAGCTTTCTTT. The chain joins TRBV19 to TRBJ1-1; D gene uncertain. CDR3 length equals 15 residues. The V end lost 5 bases, the J end lost 0 bases, and 13 bases lay between the germline ends. Germline CDR1 is LNHDA and CDR2 is SQIVND (reference sequence).

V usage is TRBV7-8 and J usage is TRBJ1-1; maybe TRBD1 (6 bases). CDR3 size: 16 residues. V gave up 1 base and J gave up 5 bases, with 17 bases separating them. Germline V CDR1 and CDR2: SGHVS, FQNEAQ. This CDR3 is CASSLVTGRARTEAFF. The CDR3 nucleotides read TGTGCCAGCAGCTTAGTAACAGGGAGGGCTCGTACTGAAGCTTTCTTT.

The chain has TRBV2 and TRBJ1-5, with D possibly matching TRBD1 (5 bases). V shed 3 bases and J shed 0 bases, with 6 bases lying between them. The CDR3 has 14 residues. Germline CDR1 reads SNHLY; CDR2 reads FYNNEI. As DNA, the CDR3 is TGTGCCAGCAGTGATCAGGGTAGCAATCAGCCCCAGCATTTT. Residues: CASSDQGSNQPQHF.

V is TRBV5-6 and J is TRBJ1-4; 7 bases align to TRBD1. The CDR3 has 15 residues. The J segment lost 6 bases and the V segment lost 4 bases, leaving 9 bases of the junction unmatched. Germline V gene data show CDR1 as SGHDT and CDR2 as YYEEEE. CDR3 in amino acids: CASSQPGGSYEKLFF. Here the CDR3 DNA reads TGTGCCAGCAGCCAACCAGGGGGGAGCTATGAAAAACTGTTTTTT. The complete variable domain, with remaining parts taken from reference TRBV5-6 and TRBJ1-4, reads DAGVTQSPTHLIKTRGQQVTLRCSPKSGHDTVSWYQQALGQGPQFIFQYYEEEERQRGNFPDRFSGHQFPNYSSELNVNALLLGDSALYLCASSQPGGSYEKLFFGSGTQLSVL.

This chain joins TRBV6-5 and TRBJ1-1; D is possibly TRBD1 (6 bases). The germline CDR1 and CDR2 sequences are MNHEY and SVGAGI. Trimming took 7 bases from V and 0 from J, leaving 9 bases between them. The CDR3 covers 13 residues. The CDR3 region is CASNDRLNTEAFF. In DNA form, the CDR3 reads TGTGCCAGCAACGACAGGTTGAACACTGAAGCTTTCTTT.

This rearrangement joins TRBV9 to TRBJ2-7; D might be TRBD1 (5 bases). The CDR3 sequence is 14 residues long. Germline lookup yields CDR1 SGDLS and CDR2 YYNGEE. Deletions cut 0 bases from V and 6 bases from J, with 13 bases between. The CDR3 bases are TGTGCCAGCAGCGTAGGAACAGGTCCCATCGAGCAGTACTTC. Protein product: CASSVGTGPIEQYF.

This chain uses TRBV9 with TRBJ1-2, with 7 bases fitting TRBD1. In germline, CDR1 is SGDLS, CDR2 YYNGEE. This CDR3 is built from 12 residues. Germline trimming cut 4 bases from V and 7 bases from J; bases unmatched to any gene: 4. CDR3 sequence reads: CASSPDRVGYTF. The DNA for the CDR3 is TGTGCCAGCAGCCCCGACAGGGTTGGCTACACCTTC.

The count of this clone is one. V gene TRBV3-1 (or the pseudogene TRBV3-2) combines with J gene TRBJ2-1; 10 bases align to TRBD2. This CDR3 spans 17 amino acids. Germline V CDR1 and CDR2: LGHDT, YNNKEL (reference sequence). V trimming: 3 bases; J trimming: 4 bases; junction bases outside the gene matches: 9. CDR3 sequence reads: CASSQSRGTSVYNEQFF. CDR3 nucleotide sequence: TGTGCCAGCAGCCAGAGTCGCGGGACTAGCGTTTACAATGAGCAGTTCTTC.

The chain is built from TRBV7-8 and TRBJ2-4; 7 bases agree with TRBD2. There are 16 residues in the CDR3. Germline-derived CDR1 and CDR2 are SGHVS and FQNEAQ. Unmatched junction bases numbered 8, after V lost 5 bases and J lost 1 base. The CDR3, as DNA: TGTGCCAGCAGCCCACATAGCGGGCTTGCCAAAAACATTCAGTACTTC. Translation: CASSPHSGLAKNIQYF.

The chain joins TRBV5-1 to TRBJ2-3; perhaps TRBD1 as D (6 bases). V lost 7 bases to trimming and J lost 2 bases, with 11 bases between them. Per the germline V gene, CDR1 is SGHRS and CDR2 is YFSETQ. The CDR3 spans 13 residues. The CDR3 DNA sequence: TGCGCCAGCCGCCAGGGGACCACAGATACGCAGTATTTT. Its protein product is CASRQGTTDTQYF.

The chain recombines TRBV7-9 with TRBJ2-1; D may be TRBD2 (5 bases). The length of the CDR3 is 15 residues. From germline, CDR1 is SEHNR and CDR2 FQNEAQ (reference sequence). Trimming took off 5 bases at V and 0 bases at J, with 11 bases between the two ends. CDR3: CASSTGKSSYNEQFF. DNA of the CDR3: TGTGCCAGCAGCACCGGGAAAAGCTCCTACAATGAGCAGTTCTTC.

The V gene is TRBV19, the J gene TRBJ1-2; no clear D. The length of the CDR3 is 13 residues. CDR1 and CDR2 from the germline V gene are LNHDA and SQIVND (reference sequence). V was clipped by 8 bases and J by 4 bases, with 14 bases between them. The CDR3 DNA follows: TGTGCCAGTCGACCCCAGGATCTCTATGGCTACACCTTC. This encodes CASRPQDLYGYTF.

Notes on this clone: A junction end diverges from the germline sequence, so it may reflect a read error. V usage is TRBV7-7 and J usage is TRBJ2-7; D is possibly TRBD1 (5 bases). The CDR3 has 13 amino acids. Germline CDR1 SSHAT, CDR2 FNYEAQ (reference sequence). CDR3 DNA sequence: TGTGCTAGCAGCTTAGGTTCAGGGAACGAGCAGTACTTC. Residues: CASSLGSGNEQYF.

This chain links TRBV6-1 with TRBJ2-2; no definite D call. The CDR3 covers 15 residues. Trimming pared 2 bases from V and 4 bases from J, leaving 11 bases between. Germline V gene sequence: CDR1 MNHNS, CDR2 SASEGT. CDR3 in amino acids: CASSELVVGTGELFF. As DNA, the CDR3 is TGTGCCAGCAGTGAACTAGTGGTCGGCACCGGGGAGCTGTTTTTT.

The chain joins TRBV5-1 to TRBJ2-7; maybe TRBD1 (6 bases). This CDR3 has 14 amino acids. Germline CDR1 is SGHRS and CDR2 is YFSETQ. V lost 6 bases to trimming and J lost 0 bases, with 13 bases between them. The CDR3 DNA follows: TGCGCCAGCACTCGAGGGGGTACCTCCTACGAGCAGTACTTC. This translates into CASTRGGTSYEQYF.

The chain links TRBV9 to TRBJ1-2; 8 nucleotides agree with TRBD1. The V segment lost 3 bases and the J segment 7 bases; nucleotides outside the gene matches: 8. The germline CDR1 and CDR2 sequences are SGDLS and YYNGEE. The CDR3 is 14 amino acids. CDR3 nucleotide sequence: TGTGCCAGCAGCGGCACCAGGGGGCTCGGTGGCTACACCTTC. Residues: CASSGTRGLGGYTF.

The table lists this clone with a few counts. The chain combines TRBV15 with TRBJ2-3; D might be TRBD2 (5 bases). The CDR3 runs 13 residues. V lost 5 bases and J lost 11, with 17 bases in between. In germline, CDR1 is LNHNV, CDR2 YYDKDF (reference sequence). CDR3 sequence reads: CATSRGSIREQYF. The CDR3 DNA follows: TGTGCCACCAGCCGCGGGTCTATACGAGAGCAGTATTTT. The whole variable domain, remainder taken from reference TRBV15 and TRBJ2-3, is DAMVIQNPRYQVTQFGKPVTLSCSQTLNHNVMYWYQQKSSQAPKLLFHYYDKDFNNEADTPDNFQSRRPNTSFCFLDIRSPGLGDTAMYLCATSRGSIREQYFGPGTRLTVL.

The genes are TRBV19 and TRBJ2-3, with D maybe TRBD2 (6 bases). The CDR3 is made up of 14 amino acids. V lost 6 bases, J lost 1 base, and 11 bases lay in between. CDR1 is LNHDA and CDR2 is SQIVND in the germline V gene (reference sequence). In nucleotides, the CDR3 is TGTGCCAGTAGGGATCAGCGGGGCACAGATACGCAGTATTTT. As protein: CASRDQRGTDTQYF.

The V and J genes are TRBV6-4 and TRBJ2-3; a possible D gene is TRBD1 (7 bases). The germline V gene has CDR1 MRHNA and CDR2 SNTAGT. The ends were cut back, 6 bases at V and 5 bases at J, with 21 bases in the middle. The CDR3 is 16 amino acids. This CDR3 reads CASSRGLGQEEDTQYF. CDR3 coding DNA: TGTGCCAGCAGCCGGGGGTTAGGACAGGAGGAAGATACGCAGTATTTT.

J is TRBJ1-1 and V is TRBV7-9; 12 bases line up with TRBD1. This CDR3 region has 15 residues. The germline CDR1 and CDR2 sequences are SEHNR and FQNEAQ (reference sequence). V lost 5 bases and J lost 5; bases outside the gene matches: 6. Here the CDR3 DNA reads TGTGCCAGCAGCGGTAGGGACAGGGGGCATACTGAAGCTTTCTTT. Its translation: CASSGRDRGHTEAFF.

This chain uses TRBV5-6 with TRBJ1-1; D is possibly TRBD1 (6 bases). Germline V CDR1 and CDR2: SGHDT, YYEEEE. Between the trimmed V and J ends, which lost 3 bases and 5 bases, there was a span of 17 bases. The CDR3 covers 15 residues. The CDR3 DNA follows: TGTGCCAGCAGCTCCTCCACAGGGTCCGTTACTGAAGCTTTCTTT. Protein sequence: CASSSSTGSVTEAFF.

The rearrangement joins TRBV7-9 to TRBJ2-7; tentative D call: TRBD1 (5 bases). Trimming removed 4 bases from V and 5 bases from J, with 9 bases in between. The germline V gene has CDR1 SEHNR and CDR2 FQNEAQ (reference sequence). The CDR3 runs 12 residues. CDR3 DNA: TGTGCCAGCAGCTCCGGCAGGGACGAGCAGTACTTC. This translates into CASSSGRDEQYF.